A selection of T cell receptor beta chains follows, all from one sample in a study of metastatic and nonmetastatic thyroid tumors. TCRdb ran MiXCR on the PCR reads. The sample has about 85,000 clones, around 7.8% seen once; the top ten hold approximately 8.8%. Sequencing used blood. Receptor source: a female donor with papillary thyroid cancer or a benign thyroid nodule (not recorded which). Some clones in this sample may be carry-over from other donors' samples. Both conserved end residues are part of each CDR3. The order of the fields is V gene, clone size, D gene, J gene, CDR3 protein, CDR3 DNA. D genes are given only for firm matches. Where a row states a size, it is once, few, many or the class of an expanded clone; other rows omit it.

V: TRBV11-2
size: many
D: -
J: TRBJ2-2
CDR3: CASSSRTGELFF
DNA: TGTGCCAGCAGCAGCCGCACCGGGGAGCTGTTTTTT

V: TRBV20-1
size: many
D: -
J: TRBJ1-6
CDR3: CSAKAPGRVDSPLHF
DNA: TGCAGTGCTAAAGCCCCAGGGCGGGTCGATTCACCCCTCCACTTT

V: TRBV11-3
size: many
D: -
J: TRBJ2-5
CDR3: CASSPGGDQETQYF
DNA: TGTGCCAGCAGTCCAGGCGGGGACCAAGAGACCCAGTACTTC

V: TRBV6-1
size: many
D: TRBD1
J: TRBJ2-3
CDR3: CASTRTGISTDTQYF
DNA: TGTGCCAGCACCAGGACAGGGATAAGCACAGATACGCAGTATTTT

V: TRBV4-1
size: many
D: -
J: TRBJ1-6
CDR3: CASSQDNNSPLHF
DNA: TGCGCCAGCAGCCAGGATAATAATTCACCCCTCCACTTT

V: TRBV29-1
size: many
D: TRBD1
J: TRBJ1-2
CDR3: CSANRGRRGGYTF
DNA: TGCAGCGCCAACAGGGGGCGAAGGGGTGGCTACACCTTC

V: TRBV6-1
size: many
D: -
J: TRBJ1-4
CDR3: CASSEGPDRTNEKLFF
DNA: TGTGCCAGCAGTGAGGGACCAGACAGAACTAATGAAAAACTGTTTTTT

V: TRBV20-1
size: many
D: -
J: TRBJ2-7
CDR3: CSAPGVPEQYF
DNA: TGCAGTGCCCCAGGGGTTCCCGAGCAGTACTTC

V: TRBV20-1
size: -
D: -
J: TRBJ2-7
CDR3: CSGGETGYEQYF
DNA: TGCAGTGGGGGGGAAACGGGCTACGAGCAGTACTTC

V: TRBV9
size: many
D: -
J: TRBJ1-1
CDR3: CASTSLRGNTEAFF
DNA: TGTGCCAGCACCTCGTTGCGGGGGAACACTGAAGCTTTCTTT

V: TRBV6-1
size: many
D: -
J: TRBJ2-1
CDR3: CASSRASNEQFF
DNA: TGTGCCAGCAGTCGAGCCTCCAATGAGCAGTTCTTC

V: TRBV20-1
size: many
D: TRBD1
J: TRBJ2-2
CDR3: CSARPWDRGPTGELFF
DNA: TGCAGTGCTAGACCCTGGGACAGGGGGCCAACCGGGGAGCTGTTTTTT

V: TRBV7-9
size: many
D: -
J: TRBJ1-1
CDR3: CASSPRDGSTEAFF
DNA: TGTGCCAGCAGCCCCAGGGACGGGTCGACTGAAGCTTTCTTT

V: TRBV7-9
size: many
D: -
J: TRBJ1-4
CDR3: CASSGSEKLFF
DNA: TGTGCCAGCAGCGGATCGGAAAAACTGTTTTTT

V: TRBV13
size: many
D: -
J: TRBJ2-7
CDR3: CASSLVGFYEQYF
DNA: TGTGCCAGCAGCTTAGTAGGATTCTACGAGCAGTACTTC

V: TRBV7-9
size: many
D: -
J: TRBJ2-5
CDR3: CASSLVWETQYF
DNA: TGTGCCAGCAGTTTAGTGTGGGAGACCCAGTACTTC

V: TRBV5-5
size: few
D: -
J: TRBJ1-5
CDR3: CASSLAGPNNQPQHF
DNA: TGTGCCAGCAGCTTGGCCGGTCCCAACAATCAGCCCCAGCATTTT

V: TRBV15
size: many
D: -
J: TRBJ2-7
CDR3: CATRGWRGSSYEQYF
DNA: TGTGCCACCCGGGGGTGGAGGGGGTCTTCCTACGAGCAGTACTTC

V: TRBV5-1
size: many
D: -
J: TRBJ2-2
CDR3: CASRPGNTGELFF
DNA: TGCGCCAGCAGGCCCGGGAACACCGGGGAGCTGTTTTTT

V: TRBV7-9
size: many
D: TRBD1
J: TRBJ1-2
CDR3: CASSLGDRGLYGYTF
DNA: TGTGCCAGCAGCTTAGGGGACAGGGGCCTGTATGGCTACACCTTC

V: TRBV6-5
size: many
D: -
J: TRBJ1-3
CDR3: CASSYTGGGNTIYF
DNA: TGTGCCAGCAGTTACACGGGGGGTGGAAACACCATATATTTT

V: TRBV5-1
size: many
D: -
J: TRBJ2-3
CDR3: CASSIGPEQYF
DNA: TGCGCCAGCAGCATAGGACCAGAGCAGTATTTT

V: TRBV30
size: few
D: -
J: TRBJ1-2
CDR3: CAWSVGPNYGYTF
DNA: TGTGCCTGGAGTGTGGGACCGAACTATGGCTACACCTTC

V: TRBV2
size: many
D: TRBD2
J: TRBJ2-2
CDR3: CASRGAGGNTGELFF
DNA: TGTGCCAGCAGAGGGGCGGGAGGGAACACCGGGGAGCTGTTTTTT

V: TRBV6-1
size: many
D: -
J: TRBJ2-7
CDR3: CASSEVTGSAYEQYF
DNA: TGTGCCAGCAGTGAAGTGACTGGGAGCGCCTACGAGCAGTACTTC

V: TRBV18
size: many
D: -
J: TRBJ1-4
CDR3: CASSPIMMDTNEKLFF
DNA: TGTGCCAGCTCACCCATCATGATGGACACTAATGAAAAACTGTTTTTT

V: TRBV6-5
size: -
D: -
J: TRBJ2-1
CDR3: CASGSHEQFF
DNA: TGTGCCAGCGGTTCTCATGAGCAGTTCTTC

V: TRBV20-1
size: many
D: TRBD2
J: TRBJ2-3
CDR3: CSARGTSGGNTDTQYF
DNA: TGCAGTGCTAGAGGGACTAGCGGGGGGAACACAGATACGCAGTATTTT

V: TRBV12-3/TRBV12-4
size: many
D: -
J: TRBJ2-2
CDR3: CASSPRGVGTGELFF
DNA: TGTGCCAGCAGCCCCAGGGGGGTTGGGACCGGGGAGCTGTTTTTT

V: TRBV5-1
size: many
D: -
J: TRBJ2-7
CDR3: CASSIRDTSIYEQYF
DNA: TGCGCCAGCAGCATACGGGACACCTCCATCTACGAGCAGTACTTC

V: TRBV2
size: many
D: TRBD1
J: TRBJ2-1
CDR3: CASSLGSGQDRHEQFF
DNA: TGTGCCAGCAGTTTAGGCTCGGGACAGGACCGTCATGAGCAGTTCTTC

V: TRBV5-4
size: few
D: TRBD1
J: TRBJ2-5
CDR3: CASSLRPGQYQETQYF
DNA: TGTGCCAGCAGCCTGCGACCGGGACAGTACCAAGAGACCCAGTACTTC

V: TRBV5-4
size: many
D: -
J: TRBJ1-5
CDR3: CASSLGGFSNQPQHF
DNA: TGTGCCAGCAGCTTGGGTGGGTTTAGCAATCAGCCCCAGCATTTT

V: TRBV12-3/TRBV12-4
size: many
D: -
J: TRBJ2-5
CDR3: CASSLMRDNQETQYF
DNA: TGTGCCAGCAGTCTGATGCGGGACAACCAAGAGACCCAGTACTTC

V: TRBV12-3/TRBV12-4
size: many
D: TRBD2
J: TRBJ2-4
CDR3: CASSFRLAGGQAKNIQYF
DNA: TGTGCCAGCAGTTTCCGACTAGCGGGGGGTCAGGCCAAAAACATTCAGTACTTC

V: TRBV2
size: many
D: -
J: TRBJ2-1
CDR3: CASSDAGDEQFF
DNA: TGTGCCAGCAGCGATGCAGGGGATGAGCAGTTCTTC

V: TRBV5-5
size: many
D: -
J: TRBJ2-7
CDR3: CASSLRYEQYF
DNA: TGTGCCAGCAGCTTACGCTACGAGCAGTACTTC

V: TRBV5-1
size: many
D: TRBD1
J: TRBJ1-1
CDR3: CASSMTGEAGTEAFF
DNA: TGCGCCAGCAGCATGACAGGGGAGGCAGGCACTGAAGCTTTCTTT

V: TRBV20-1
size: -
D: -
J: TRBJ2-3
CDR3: CSAPRPGSGDTQYF
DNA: TGCAGTGCCCCCCGCCCGGGGTCGGGAGATACGCAGTATTTT

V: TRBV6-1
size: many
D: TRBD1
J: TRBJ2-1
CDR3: CASSRQGVNEQFF
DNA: TGTGCCAGCAGCCGACAGGGGGTAAATGAGCAGTTCTTC

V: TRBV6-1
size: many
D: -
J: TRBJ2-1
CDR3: CASGPAPGSYNEQFF
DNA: TGTGCCAGCGGTCCGGCTCCCGGCTCCTACAATGAGCAGTTCTTC

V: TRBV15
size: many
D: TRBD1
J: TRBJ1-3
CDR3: CATSGHHDRDIWDTIYF
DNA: TGTGCCACCAGCGGCCACCACGACAGGGATATTTGGGACACCATATATTTT

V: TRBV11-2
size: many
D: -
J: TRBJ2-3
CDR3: CASSTMGGGHDTQYF
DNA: TGTGCCAGCAGCACGATGGGGGGGGGCCACGATACGCAGTATTTT

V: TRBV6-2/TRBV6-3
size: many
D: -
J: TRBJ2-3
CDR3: CASSSSAEPSTDTQYF
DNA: TGTGCCAGCAGTTCCTCAGCGGAACCTAGCACAGATACGCAGTATTTT

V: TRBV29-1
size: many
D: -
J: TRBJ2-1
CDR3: CSVEHSLEQFF
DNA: TGCAGCGTGGAGCACTCACTAGAGCAGTTCTTC

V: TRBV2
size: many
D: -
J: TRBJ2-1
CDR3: CASSDSHSYNEQFF
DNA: TGTGCCAGCAGCGACTCCCACTCCTACAATGAGCAGTTCTTC